This T cell receptor (beta chain) originates from a study of PD-1 blockade in mismatch repair-deficient tumors (TCRdb year 2017). At the level of the whole study: Between late 2013 and September 2016, the trial enrolled around 86 consecutive patients with approximately eleven mismatch repair-deficient cancer types, every one of whom had been previously treated and was progressing. Tumor-associated T cell clones were tracked in the peripheral blood of patients responding to PD-1 blockade by deep sequencing of TCR CDR3 regions.

As for this clone: The antigen it binds to is not known. Base qualities are missing; no much larger clone stands one base away.

Study-level results and caveats: Rapid expansion after pembrolizumab followed by contraction, generally before radiologic responses, was shown by tumor-resident clones, which were often undetectable in blood before treatment.

Library creation used the immunoSEQ multiplex PCR assay. TCRdb re-hosts the immuneACCESS table, in-frame sequences only. Its copies lack some clones; in the studies checked, an unresolved V gene accounts for under half of them, and the cause for the rest is not known. In this sample the table shows about 40,000 clones, 80% to 90% of which occur a single time. About 4% of the sample goes to the ten largest clones. The germline V gene gives CDR1 as LGHNA and CDR2 as YSLEER. The V and J ends are trimmed by 4 bases and 6 bases, leaving 9 bases between them. From the cysteine through the phenylalanine, the CDR3 covers 13 amino acids. The retained sequence is limited to the CDR3, 39 bases, with the frame set at the first base. Mismatch repair deficiency in every enrolled patient was established by polymerase chain reaction or immunohistochemistry. TCR sequencing was carried out for three patients who responded to pembrolizumab therapy. Pembrolizumab PD-1 blockade was prospectively tested in advanced mismatch repair-deficient cancers, regardless of tissue of origin, in the phase II trial. Serial peripheral blood T cell samples were collected before and at multiple times after starting PD-1 blockade. Blood sampling times were reported as weeks after the first pembrolizumab dose.

This sample comprised peripheral blood, obtained approximately 80 weeks after starting pembrolizumab. This clonotype originated in an adult with mismatch repair-deficient cancer. The chain employs TRBV4-3 and TRBJ1-4; TRBD1 is a possible D gene, resting on 5 matching bases. CDR3 reads: CASSPLGDEKLFF. The DNA sequence is TGCGCCAGCAGCCCTCTGGGGGATGAAAAACTGTTTTTT.